This T cell receptor beta chain was retrieved from a study of blood T cell repertoires in COVID-19. Study-wide background: Nucleic acid was either cDNA or gDNA, and it came from T cells, B-cell-depleted T cells, or PBMCs.

The table came from immunoSEQ multiplex PCR; TCRdb's copy has only in-frame clones and leaves some out. The sample records under 350,000 clones, about nine tenths being singletons. Trimming removed 6 bases from V and 3 bases from J, with 17 bases in between. Germline loops: CDR1 WNHNN, CDR2 SYGVQD (reference sequence). The CDR3 length is 16 residues. Sequenced: PBMCs or T cells enriched from blood (not recorded which). This TCR came from a man aged 30 to 45 who had recovered from COVID-19. This chain links TRBV10-1 with TRBJ2-2; no definite D call. CDR3: CASSKIRVQDTGELFF. CDR3 sequence (DNA): TGCGCCAGCAGCAAAATCCGGGTCCAAGACACCGGGGAGCTGTTTTTT.